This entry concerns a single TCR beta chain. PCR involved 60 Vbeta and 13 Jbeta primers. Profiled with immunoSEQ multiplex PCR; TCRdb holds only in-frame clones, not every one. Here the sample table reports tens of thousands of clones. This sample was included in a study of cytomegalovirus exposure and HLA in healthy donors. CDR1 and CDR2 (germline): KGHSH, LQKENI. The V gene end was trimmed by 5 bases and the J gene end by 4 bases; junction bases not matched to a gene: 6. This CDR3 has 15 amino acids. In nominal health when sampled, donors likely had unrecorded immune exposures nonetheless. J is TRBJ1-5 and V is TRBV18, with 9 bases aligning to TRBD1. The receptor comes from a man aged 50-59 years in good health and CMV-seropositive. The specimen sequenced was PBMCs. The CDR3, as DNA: TGTGCCAGCTCAACCGGGACAGGGCATAATCAGCCCCAGCATTTT. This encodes CASSTGTGHNQPQHF.